These T cell receptor beta chains were read from a single sample in a study of blood T cell repertoires in COVID-19. Profiled with immunoSEQ multiplex PCR; TCRdb holds only in-frame clones, not every one. The sample shows about 98,000 clones, 75% to 95% of them seen only once. The material sequenced was peripheral blood. All receptors come from a man between 18 and 29 years old with acute or convalescent COVID-19. Each CDR3 is given with its conserved first and last residue. Each record gives: J gene, clone size, D gene, V gene, CDR3 DNA, CDR3 protein. The D gene is left open where the match is weak. Not every row has a clone size; where given, it reads once, few, many or a size class.

TRBJ1-1 | once | . | TRBV29-1 | TGCAGCGCCGGACGGGGGGCCACTGAAGCTTTCTTT | CSAGRGATEAFF
TRBJ1-1 | once | . | TRBV7-9 | TGTGCCAGCAGCATCGCCGGTAACAGGGTGGCACTAGGCACTGAAGCTTTCTTT | CASSIAGNRVALGTEAFF
TRBJ1-2 | . | . | TRBV30 | TGTGCCTGGAGTTATACAGGGAACTATGGCTACACCTTC | CAWSYTGNYGYTF
TRBJ2-7 | . | . | TRBV29-1 | TGCAGCGTCGCCACAGTATCCTACGAGCAGTACTTC | CSVATVSYEQYF
TRBJ1-1 | . | TRBD1 | TRBV6-6 | TGTGCCAGCAGCCTCGGGACAGGGGTACTAAACACTGAAGCTTTCTTT | CASSLGTGVLNTEAFF
TRBJ2-7 | . | . | TRBV10-3 | TGTGCCATCAGGACGGACAGTCTGACCTCCTACGAGCAGTACTTC | CAIRTDSLTSYEQYF
TRBJ2-3 | . | . | TRBV27 | TGTGCCAGTAACTCCAGGGTCGTGGGCACAGATACGCAGTATTTT | CASNSRVVGTDTQYF
TRBJ1-1 | . | . | TRBV6-5 | TGTGCCAGCAGTTACTCTCGGGGTTTGGGGAACACTGAAGCTTTCTTT | CASSYSRGLGNTEAFF
TRBJ1-2 | . | . | TRBV11-2 | TGTGCCAGCAGCTTAGCCGGGACTCCCTCGAACGGCTACACCTTC | CASSLAGTPSNGYTF
TRBJ2-5 | few | . | TRBV24-1 | TGTGCCACCAGTGAAGGGCAGGGTTTCCAAGAGACCCAGTACTTC | CATSEGQGFQETQYF
TRBJ1-3 | . | TRBD1 | TRBV25-1 | TGTGCCAGCAGTGAATCCCCGGGACAGGGATTCTCTGGAAACACCATATATTTT | CASSESPGQGFSGNTIYF
TRBJ1-1 | few | . | TRBV5-4 | TGTGCCAGCAGCTTGAATCGGGTGAGCACTGAAGCTTTCTTT | CASSLNRVSTEAFF
TRBJ2-7 | . | . | TRBV5-1 | TGCGCCAGCAGCTTGGAGGGGGAGTACGAGCAGTACTTC | CASSLEGEYEQYF
TRBJ2-7 | . | TRBD2 | TRBV7-8 | TGTGCCAGCAGCTTAACCGGACTAGCGGTACCCTACGAGCAGTACTTC | CASSLTGLAVPYEQYF
TRBJ1-4 | . | TRBD1 | TRBV5-4 | TGTGCCAGCAGCTTGGGGTCGGGACAGTTCCATGAAAAACTGTTTTTT | CASSLGSGQFHEKLFF
TRBJ2-2 | . | . | TRBV29-1 | TGCAGCGTTTGCAGGGGCGGAACCGGGGAGCTGTTTTTT | CSVCRGGTGELFF
TRBJ1-2 | . | . | TRBV4-1 | TGCGCCAGCAGCCATGCAGCGGGCACTTATGGCTACACCTTC | CASSHAAGTYGYTF
TRBJ1-2 | . | TRBD1 | TRBV2 | TGTGCCAGCAGAGGGATGCAGGGGGACTATGGCTACACCTTC | CASRGMQGDYGYTF
TRBJ1-2 | few | . | TRBV7-9 | TGTGCCAGCAGCTCCCTCACCCGACAGGAGCCTAACTATGGCTACACCTTC | CASSSLTRQEPNYGYTF
TRBJ1-1 | . | . | TRBV20-1 | TGCAGTGCTAGTGAGGGGGGGCTGAAGGTCTTGGTCTTT | CSASEGGLKVLVF
TRBJ2-1 | . | TRBD2 | TRBV24-1 | TGTGCCACCAGTGACCGGACTAGCGGGAGGAATGAGCAGTTCTTC | CATSDRTSGRNEQFF
TRBJ1-4 | . | TRBD1 | TRBV5-1 | TGCGCCAGCAGCCCCCTGACAGGGGGCGGTGAAAAACTGTTTTTT | CASSPLTGGGEKLFF
TRBJ1-2 | few | TRBD1 | TRBV7-2 | TGTGCCAGCAGCTTAGATTATGCCGGACAGGGATATGGCTACACCTTC | CASSLDYAGQGYGYTF
TRBJ2-7 | . | TRBD2 | TRBV15 | TGTGCCACCAGCAGAGCGGGGGGGCCGTACGAGCAGTACTTC | CATSRAGGPYEQYF
TRBJ1-4 | . | . | TRBV11-2 | TGTGCCAGCAGCGTACTATTAGGTGAAAAACTGTTTTTT | CASSVLLGEKLFF
TRBJ2-7 | . | TRBD1 | TRBV24-1 | TGTGCCACCAGTGCCTACTCCGGGACAGGGGGTTACGAGCAGTACTTC | CATSAYSGTGGYEQYF
TRBJ2-7 | once | TRBD1 | TRBV3-1/TRBV3-2 | TGTGCCAGCAGCGAGTCCCGGGACAGGGCCCAGTACTTC | CASSESRDRAQYF
TRBJ1-1 | . | . | TRBV11-2 | TGTGCCAGCAGCTTGACGGGGAGCTTGTACACTGAAGCTTTCTTT | CASSLTGSLYTEAFF
TRBJ1-6 | once | . | TRBV19 | TGTGCCAGTAGTATCGCCACAGGAGATAATTCACCCCTCCACTTT | CASSIATGDNSPLHF
TRBJ1-2 | . | TRBD1 | TRBV29-1 | TGCAGCGCTACCCGACAGGGCAAATCCTATGGCTACACCTTC | CSATRQGKSYGYTF
TRBJ1-1 | . | . | TRBV5-8 | TGTGCCAGCAGCTTGCGAGCAGGGCCGGGGAACACTGAAGCTTTCTTT | CASSLRAGPGNTEAFF
TRBJ2-5 | . | . | TRBV11-2 | TGTGCCAGCAGCTCCGGGAAGACTAGTCAAGAGACCCAGTACTTC | CASSSGKTSQETQYF
TRBJ1-3 | . | . | TRBV3-1/TRBV3-2 | TGTGCCAGCACCGACTGGGGAAACACCATATATTTT | CASTDWGNTIYF
TRBJ1-1 | . | TRBD1 | TRBV18 | TGTGCCAGCTCACTTACAGGGGACGCGAACACTGAAGCTTTCTTT | CASSLTGDANTEAFF
TRBJ1-1 | few | . | TRBV30 | TGTGCCTGGAGTGGAAATGGGCTGAACACTGAAGCTTTCTTT | CAWSGNGLNTEAFF
TRBJ2-7 | . | TRBD2 | TRBV3-1/TRBV3-2 | TGTGCCAGCAGCCAAGAGGTCGGGGGGTGGAGGCAGTACTTC | CASSQEVGGWRQYF
TRBJ1-6 | . | TRBD1 | TRBV5-1 | TGCGCCAGCAGCTTGGGGGGACAGGGGAATTCACCCCTCCACTTT | CASSLGGQGNSPLHF
TRBJ1-2 | . | . | TRBV14 | TGTGCCAGCAGCCAAGATCCCACAGGGAACTATGGCTACACCTTC | CASSQDPTGNYGYTF
TRBJ2-2 | . | TRBD1 | TRBV5-1 | TGCGCCAGCAGGTCCGGGACAGGCACGAACACCGGGGAGCTGTTTTTT | CASRSGTGTNTGELFF
TRBJ2-5 | . | . | TRBV2 | TGTGCCAGCAGAGAGACAGGAACCAAGATGGCCCAGTACTTC | CASRETGTKMAQYF
TRBJ1-1 | . | . | TRBV12-3/TRBV12-4 | TGTGCCAGCAGTTTCATGGGGGGCACTGAAGCTTTCTTT | CASSFMGGTEAFF
TRBJ2-7 | . | TRBD2 | TRBV7-9 | TGTGCCAGCAGCCCATGGACCCTTAGCGGGAGGGCCCTCGGCGAGCAGTACTTC | CASSPWTLSGRALGEQYF
TRBJ2-3 | . | TRBD2 | TRBV24-1 | TGTGCCACCAGCCAGACTAGCGGTAGCACAGATACGCAGTATTTT | CATSQTSGSTDTQYF
TRBJ2-1 | once | . | TRBV5-1 | TGCGCCAGCACCCGCTCGGGGTTGGCCTACAATGAGCAGTTCTTC | CASTRSGLAYNEQFF